These T cell receptor beta chains were read from a single sample in a study of T cells in Graves' hyperthyroidism and ophthalmopathy. TCRdb itself ran the multiplex PCR reads through MiXCR, one entry per CDR3 protein. Of roughly 200,000 distinct CDR3 sequences in the sample, about 17% were seen once. Sequences were obtained from blood. The source is a man aged 40-49 years with Graves' hyperthyroidism. CDR3s include the opening cysteine and the closing phenylalanine or tryptophan. D genes are given only for firm matches. Size tells how often a clone was seen (once, few, many) or the class of an expanded clone, and some rows leave it out.

CDR3 protein: CSARGGVDEAKNIQYF; CDR3 DNA: TGCAGTGCTAGAGGAGGGGTGGATGAGGCCAAAAACATTCAGTACTTC; V gene: TRBV20-1; D gene: .; CDR3 length: 16; clone size: many; J gene: TRBJ2-4
CDR3 protein: CASSPTTYLRDTTASWGTGELFF; CDR3 DNA: TGTGCCAGCAGCCCCACTACTTACCTCCGGGACACAACAGCCTCGTGGGGGACCGGGGAGCTGTTTTTT; V gene: TRBV7-2; D gene: .; CDR3 length: 23; clone size: .; J gene: TRBJ2-2
CDR3 protein: CASSEAYLETYEQYF; CDR3 DNA: TGTGCCAGCAGTGAAGCTTACCTGGAAACCTACGAGCAGTACTTC; V gene: TRBV2; D gene: .; CDR3 length: 15; clone size: many; J gene: TRBJ2-7
CDR3 protein: CASSYSTQDNEQFF; CDR3 DNA: TGTGCCAGCAGTTACTCGACTCAGGACAATGAGCAGTTCTTC; V gene: TRBV6-2/TRBV6-3; D gene: .; CDR3 length: 14; clone size: .; J gene: TRBJ2-1
CDR3 protein: CASTSEGGDDRETQYF; CDR3 DNA: TGTGCCAGCACCTCGGAAGGCGGGGACGATCGGGAGACCCAGTACTTC; V gene: TRBV28; D gene: .; CDR3 length: 16; clone size: many; J gene: TRBJ2-5
CDR3 protein: CATSDLTRSNEQFF; CDR3 DNA: TGTGCCACCAGTGATTTGACCAGAAGCAATGAGCAGTTCTTC; V gene: TRBV24-1; D gene: .; CDR3 length: 14; clone size: .; J gene: TRBJ2-1
CDR3 protein: CAWGEVSGVSTDTQYF; CDR3 DNA: TGTGCCTGGGGGGAGGTTAGCGGGGTTAGCACAGATACGCAGTATTTT; V gene: TRBV30; D gene: TRBD2; CDR3 length: 16; clone size: many; J gene: TRBJ2-3
CDR3 protein: CASSLPEGGVSYEQYF; CDR3 DNA: TGTGCCAGCAGTTTACCCGAGGGGGGGGTATCCTACGAGCAGTACTTC; V gene: TRBV28; D gene: .; CDR3 length: 16; clone size: many; J gene: TRBJ2-7
CDR3 protein: CASSLGRANTGELFF; CDR3 DNA: TGTGCCAGCAGCTTAGGACGGGCGAACACCGGGGAGCTGTTTTTT; V gene: TRBV7-3; D gene: .; CDR3 length: 15; clone size: .; J gene: TRBJ2-2
CDR3 protein: CASSPEDSSYNSPLHF; CDR3 DNA: TGTGCCAGCAGCCCGGAGGACAGCTCCTATAATTCACCCCTCCACTTT; V gene: TRBV9; D gene: .; CDR3 length: 16; clone size: .; J gene: TRBJ1-6
CDR3 protein: CASSEAVEQYF; CDR3 DNA: TGTGCCAGCAGTGAAGCGGTAGAGCAGTACTTC; V gene: TRBV6-1; D gene: .; CDR3 length: 11; clone size: many; J gene: TRBJ2-7
CDR3 protein: CASSFPSGTYEQYF; CDR3 DNA: TGTGCCAGCAGCTTCCCTAGCGGAACCTACGAGCAGTACTTC; V gene: TRBV7-9; D gene: TRBD2; CDR3 length: 14; clone size: medium-sized; J gene: TRBJ2-7
CDR3 protein: CASSGPTGQETQYF; CDR3 DNA: TGTGCCAGCAGTGGTCCGACGGGCCAAGAGACCCAGTACTTC; V gene: TRBV2; D gene: .; CDR3 length: 14; clone size: many; J gene: TRBJ2-5
CDR3 protein: CASSLVQGQKNTEAFF; CDR3 DNA: TGCGCCAGCAGCTTGGTTCAGGGACAGAAGAACACTGAAGCTTTCTTT; V gene: TRBV5-1; D gene: TRBD1; CDR3 length: 16; clone size: many; J gene: TRBJ1-1
CDR3 protein: CSARGQPSYEQYF; CDR3 DNA: TGCAGTGCGAGGGGACAGCCCTCCTACGAGCAGTACTTC; V gene: TRBV20-1; D gene: TRBD1; CDR3 length: 13; clone size: many; J gene: TRBJ2-7
CDR3 protein: CASSRQGPDSPLHF; CDR3 DNA: TGTGCCAGCAGCAGACAGGGGCCGGATTCACCCCTCCACTTT; V gene: TRBV12-3/TRBV12-4; D gene: TRBD1; CDR3 length: 14; clone size: .; J gene: TRBJ1-6
CDR3 protein: CASSKGQWLSYNEQFF; CDR3 DNA: TGTGCCAGCAGTAAGGGACAGTGGCTTTCCTACAATGAGCAGTTCTTC; V gene: TRBV12-3/TRBV12-4; D gene: TRBD1; CDR3 length: 16; clone size: many; J gene: TRBJ2-1
CDR3 protein: CASSPHNEQFF; CDR3 DNA: TGTGCCAGCAGTCCTCACAATGAGCAGTTCTTC; V gene: TRBV28; D gene: .; CDR3 length: 11; clone size: once; J gene: TRBJ2-1
CDR3 protein: CSARSLRDRANTEAFF; CDR3 DNA: TGCAGTGCTAGATCCCTTAGGGACAGGGCGAACACTGAAGCTTTCTTT; V gene: TRBV20-1; D gene: TRBD1; CDR3 length: 16; clone size: many; J gene: TRBJ1-1
CDR3 protein: CASSIVSGWANTEAFF; CDR3 DNA: TGTGCCAGTAGTATAGTTTCTGGTTGGGCGAACACTGAAGCTTTCTTT; V gene: TRBV19; D gene: .; CDR3 length: 16; clone size: few; J gene: TRBJ1-1
CDR3 protein: CATSDSAGGWNEQFF; CDR3 DNA: TGTGCCACCAGTGATTCAGCGGGGGGATGGAATGAGCAGTTCTTC; V gene: TRBV24-1; D gene: TRBD2; CDR3 length: 15; clone size: few; J gene: TRBJ2-1
CDR3 protein: CASSLSRETQYF; CDR3 DNA: TGTGCCAGCAGCCTGTCCCGGGAGACCCAGTACTTC; V gene: TRBV28; D gene: .; CDR3 length: 12; clone size: many; J gene: TRBJ2-5
CDR3 protein: CASSLTGTGPYEQYF; CDR3 DNA: TGCGCCAGCAGCTTGACCGGGACAGGACCCTACGAGCAGTACTTC; V gene: TRBV5-1; D gene: TRBD1; CDR3 length: 15; clone size: few; J gene: TRBJ2-7
CDR3 protein: CASSRDYHLETQYF; CDR3 DNA: TGTGCCAGCAGTCGGGACTACCACCTAGAGACCCAGTACTTC; V gene: TRBV14; D gene: TRBD2; CDR3 length: 14; clone size: many; J gene: TRBJ2-5
CDR3 protein: CASSLDPTWGTEAFF; CDR3 DNA: TGCGCCAGCAGCTTGGATCCAACTTGGGGCACTGAAGCTTTCTTT; V gene: TRBV5-1; D gene: .; CDR3 length: 15; clone size: few; J gene: TRBJ1-1
CDR3 protein: CASSPPVGEKLFF; CDR3 DNA: TGTGCCAGCAGCCCACCAGTGGGTGAAAAACTGTTTTTT; V gene: TRBV7-2; D gene: .; CDR3 length: 13; clone size: many; J gene: TRBJ1-4
CDR3 protein: CASSHREGIPGELFF; CDR3 DNA: TGTGCCAGCAGTCACAGGGAGGGGATCCCCGGGGAGCTGTTTTTT; V gene: TRBV2; D gene: .; CDR3 length: 15; clone size: many; J gene: TRBJ2-2
CDR3 protein: CASSRRYGQANEQFF; CDR3 DNA: TGTGCCAGCAGCCGAAGATACGGACAGGCCAATGAGCAGTTCTTC; V gene: TRBV7-9; D gene: TRBD1; CDR3 length: 15; clone size: many; J gene: TRBJ2-1
CDR3 protein: CASSFYGTAEQYF; CDR3 DNA: TGTGCCAGCAGCTTTTACGGGACGGCCGAGCAGTACTTC; V gene: TRBV7-2; D gene: .; CDR3 length: 13; clone size: few; J gene: TRBJ2-7
CDR3 protein: CASSSRQGHNSPLHF; CDR3 DNA: TGTGCCAGCAGCTCCAGACAGGGACACAATTCACCCCTCCACTTT; V gene: TRBV7-2; D gene: TRBD1; CDR3 length: 15; clone size: .; J gene: TRBJ1-6
CDR3 protein: CASSRQGEGTQYF; CDR3 DNA: TGTGCCAGCAGCCGACAGGGGGAGGGGACGCAGTATTTT; V gene: TRBV11-3; D gene: TRBD1; CDR3 length: 13; clone size: many; J gene: TRBJ2-3
CDR3 protein: CASSPTTDPQGYTF; CDR3 DNA: TGTGCCAGCTCACCAACGACAGACCCCCAGGGCTACACCTTC; V gene: TRBV18; D gene: .; CDR3 length: 14; clone size: many; J gene: TRBJ1-2
CDR3 protein: CAWSWGEQGTSRQHF; CDR3 DNA: TGTGCCTGGAGTTGGGGGGAACAGGGTACCTCGCGCCAGCATTTT; V gene: TRBV30; D gene: .; CDR3 length: 15; clone size: many; J gene: TRBJ1-5
CDR3 protein: CASSPAGAGALSYNEQFF; CDR3 DNA: TGTGCCAGCAGTCCAGCGGGAGCGGGGGCCCTCTCCTACAATGAGCAGTTCTTC; V gene: TRBV7-3; D gene: TRBD2; CDR3 length: 18; clone size: .; J gene: TRBJ2-1
CDR3 protein: CASSFLLPTGNTIYF; CDR3 DNA: TGTGCCAGCAGTTTCCTCCTACCGACCGGAAACACCATATATTTT; V gene: TRBV28; D gene: .; CDR3 length: 15; clone size: .; J gene: TRBJ1-3
CDR3 protein: CASSSGVGTSEPQHF; CDR3 DNA: TGTGCCAGCAGCAGCGGGGTTGGAACCAGTGAGCCCCAGCATTTT; V gene: TRBV7-2; D gene: .; CDR3 length: 15; clone size: many; J gene: TRBJ1-5
CDR3 protein: CASSLFGGDQPQHF; CDR3 DNA: TGTGCCAGCAGTTTATTCGGCGGCGATCAGCCCCAGCATTTT; V gene: TRBV27; D gene: .; CDR3 length: 14; clone size: .; J gene: TRBJ1-5
CDR3 protein: CASSWPGGPIHEQYF; CDR3 DNA: TGTGCCAGCAGTTGGCCCGGGGGGCCCATCCACGAGCAGTACTTC; V gene: TRBV6-2/TRBV6-3; D gene: .; CDR3 length: 15; clone size: .; J gene: TRBJ2-7
CDR3 protein: CASSKTGIGNTIYF; CDR3 DNA: TGTGCCAGCAGCAAGACAGGGATAGGGAACACCATATATTTT; V gene: TRBV5-6; D gene: TRBD1; CDR3 length: 14; clone size: few; J gene: TRBJ1-3
CDR3 protein: CASSQSYNSPLHF; CDR3 DNA: TGTGCCAGCAGCCAAAGTTATAATTCACCCCTCCACTTT; V gene: TRBV3-1; D gene: .; CDR3 length: 13; clone size: .; J gene: TRBJ1-6
CDR3 protein: CASSSKGRTSYEQYF; CDR3 DNA: TGTGCCAGCAGCTCAAAAGGTAGGACAAGCTACGAGCAGTACTTC; V gene: TRBV12-3/TRBV12-4; D gene: .; CDR3 length: 15; clone size: .; J gene: TRBJ2-7
CDR3 protein: CASSGYLDRSKAFF; CDR3 DNA: TGTGCCAGCTCGGGTTATTTAGACAGGTCCAAGGCTTTCTTT; V gene: TRBV18; D gene: .; CDR3 length: 14; clone size: .; J gene: TRBJ1-1
CDR3 protein: CAISESIRGAVAETQYF; CDR3 DNA: TGTGCCATCAGTGAGTCGATACGGGGGGCGGTGGCAGAGACCCAGTACTTC; V gene: TRBV10-3; D gene: .; CDR3 length: 17; clone size: many; J gene: TRBJ2-5
CDR3 protein: CASSEETLRQGEKLFF; CDR3 DNA: TGTGCCAGCAGTGAAGAAACCTTAAGACAAGGTGAAAAACTGTTTTTT; V gene: TRBV2; D gene: .; CDR3 length: 16; clone size: .; J gene: TRBJ1-4
CDR3 protein: CASSQDWGGSYNEQFF; CDR3 DNA: TGTGCCAGCAGCCAAGATTGGGGGGGCTCCTACAATGAGCAGTTCTTC; V gene: TRBV3-1; D gene: TRBD2; CDR3 length: 16; clone size: many; J gene: TRBJ2-1
CDR3 protein: CASSPRHLGGPETQYF; CDR3 DNA: TGTGCCAGCTCACCACGACACTTAGGGGGTCCAGAGACCCAGTACTTC; V gene: TRBV18; D gene: .; CDR3 length: 16; clone size: many; J gene: TRBJ2-5
CDR3 protein: CAWSVLGNTGELFF; CDR3 DNA: TGTGCCTGGAGTGTATTGGGTAACACCGGGGAGCTGTTTTTT; V gene: TRBV30; D gene: .; CDR3 length: 14; clone size: many; J gene: TRBJ2-2
CDR3 protein: CASDWDRGFHEQFF; CDR3 DNA: TGTGCCAGTGATTGGGACAGGGGTTTTCATGAGCAGTTCTTC; V gene: TRBV2; D gene: TRBD1; CDR3 length: 14; clone size: many; J gene: TRBJ2-1
CDR3 protein: CASSRRGQGADEQYF; CDR3 DNA: TGTGCCAGCTCCCGCAGGGGACAGGGGGCAGACGAGCAGTACTTC; V gene: TRBV18; D gene: TRBD1; CDR3 length: 15; clone size: many; J gene: TRBJ2-7
CDR3 protein: CASSPPFGGNQPQHF; CDR3 DNA: TGTGCCAGCAGTCCCCCCTTTGGTGGCAATCAGCCCCAGCATTTT; V gene: TRBV28; D gene: .; CDR3 length: 15; clone size: few; J gene: TRBJ1-5